The rows below give T cell receptor beta chains drawn from one sample of a study of chemoradiotherapy in HPV16-positive cancers. Sequencing used immunoSEQ multiplex PCR; TCRdb keeps in-frame clones, though not all of them. The sample carries some 24,000 clones, 94% recorded once. Sampling was carried out from a patient who underwent chemoradiotherapy. Receptor source: a human donor with HPV-associated anogenital cancer. CDR3s include the opening cysteine and the closing phenylalanine or tryptophan. Fields, in order: J gene, clone size, D gene, V gene, CDR3 DNA, CDR3 protein. D genes are given only for firm matches. Clone sizes are given selectively: once, few, many, or a class where the clone is expanded.

j_call: TRBJ2-6
clone_size: NA
d_call: NA
v_call: TRBV2
cdr3_nt: TGTGCCAGCAGTGGGGACTTGAGCTCTGGGGCCAACGTCCTGACTTTC
cdr3_aa: CASSGDLSSGANVLTF

j_call: TRBJ2-2
clone_size: NA
d_call: NA
v_call: TRBV5-1
cdr3_nt: TGCGCCAGCAGCTTCATAGACACCGGGGAGCTGTTTTTT
cdr3_aa: CASSFIDTGELFF

j_call: TRBJ2-5
clone_size: NA
d_call: TRBD1
v_call: TRBV5-1
cdr3_nt: TGCGCCAGCAGCGGGTTCCTGTTATCAGGGGGCAAAGAGACCCAGTACTTC
cdr3_aa: CASSGFLLSGGKETQYF

j_call: TRBJ1-5
clone_size: NA
d_call: NA
v_call: TRBV2
cdr3_nt: TGTGCCAGCAGTGCGTTTCAGGGGTCTTCCCCCCAGCATTTT
cdr3_aa: CASSAFQGSSPQHF

j_call: TRBJ1-6
clone_size: NA
d_call: NA
v_call: TRBV30
cdr3_nt: TGTGCCTGGAGTGTTGAGGGGGCCCTCCACTTT
cdr3_aa: CAWSVEGALHF

j_call: TRBJ1-2
clone_size: NA
d_call: NA
v_call: TRBV6-1
cdr3_nt: TGTGCCAGCAGTGTTCAAGAGGTCCTCTATGGCTACACCTTC
cdr3_aa: CASSVQEVLYGYTF

j_call: TRBJ2-3
clone_size: once
d_call: TRBD2
v_call: TRBV7-2
cdr3_nt: TGTGCCAGCAGCTTCGGAGCGGGACCCACAGATACGCAGTATTTT
cdr3_aa: CASSFGAGPTDTQYF

j_call: TRBJ2-1
clone_size: NA
d_call: TRBD2
v_call: TRBV7-9
cdr3_nt: TGTGCCAGCAGCTTAGGTGCGGGAGGGCCTATGAATGAGCAGTTCTTC
cdr3_aa: CASSLGAGGPMNEQFF

j_call: TRBJ1-2
clone_size: NA
d_call: NA
v_call: TRBV28
cdr3_nt: TGTGCCAGCAGCCGAGGGAGTAACGGCTACACCTTC
cdr3_aa: CASSRGSNGYTF

j_call: TRBJ2-3
clone_size: NA
d_call: NA
v_call: TRBV12-5
cdr3_nt: TGTGCTAGTGGTTTGGGGCAGGGAACAGATACGCAGTATTTT
cdr3_aa: CASGLGQGTDTQYF

j_call: TRBJ1-2
clone_size: NA
d_call: NA
v_call: TRBV28
cdr3_nt: TGTGCCAGCAAAGGGGGACCGTCTAACTATGGCTACACCTTC
cdr3_aa: CASKGGPSNYGYTF

j_call: TRBJ2-7
clone_size: NA
d_call: NA
v_call: TRBV6-5
cdr3_nt: TGTGCCAGCAGAACCCTGCGGGGTTCCTACGAGCAGTACTTC
cdr3_aa: CASRTLRGSYEQYF

j_call: TRBJ2-7
clone_size: NA
d_call: NA
v_call: TRBV19
cdr3_nt: TGTGCCAGTAGTGGAATTGGGACAATCAACGAGCAGTACTTC
cdr3_aa: CASSGIGTINEQYF

j_call: TRBJ1-1
clone_size: once
d_call: NA
v_call: TRBV9
cdr3_nt: TGTGCCAGCAGCGTAGTTTCGGCTTTGATGAACACTGAAGCTTTCTTT
cdr3_aa: CASSVVSALMNTEAFF

j_call: TRBJ1-4
clone_size: once
d_call: TRBD1
v_call: TRBV30
cdr3_nt: TGTGCCTGGAGCGGGGACAGGGCTAATGAAAAACTGTTTTTT
cdr3_aa: CAWSGDRANEKLFF

j_call: TRBJ1-2
clone_size: NA
d_call: TRBD1
v_call: TRBV27
cdr3_nt: TGTGCCAGCAGTTCATACAGCAGGGGGTATGGCTACACCTTC
cdr3_aa: CASSSYSRGYGYTF

j_call: TRBJ1-1
clone_size: NA
d_call: NA
v_call: TRBV18
cdr3_nt: TGCGCCAGCTCTCAGTCTAAGTCCAACACTGAAGCTTTCTTT
cdr3_aa: CASSQSKSNTEAFF

j_call: TRBJ2-1
clone_size: once
d_call: TRBD1
v_call: TRBV29-1
cdr3_nt: TGCAGCGTTGAATCAGACAGGGGCGGCAATGAGCAGTTCTTC
cdr3_aa: CSVESDRGGNEQFF

j_call: TRBJ2-7
clone_size: NA
d_call: TRBD2
v_call: TRBV5-1
cdr3_nt: TGCGCCAGCAGCCCCGGGACTAGCAGATCCTACGAGCAGTACTTC
cdr3_aa: CASSPGTSRSYEQYF

j_call: TRBJ2-7
clone_size: NA
d_call: TRBD2
v_call: TRBV7-2
cdr3_nt: TGTGCCAGCAGCTGGACTAGCGGGGGGTACGAGCAGTACTTC
cdr3_aa: CASSWTSGGYEQYF

j_call: TRBJ2-7
clone_size: NA
d_call: TRBD2
v_call: TRBV4-1
cdr3_nt: TGCGCCAGCAGCCTCGGGACTAGCGGGGTAGGGGAGCAGTACTTC
cdr3_aa: CASSLGTSGVGEQYF

j_call: TRBJ2-1
clone_size: NA
d_call: TRBD2
v_call: TRBV28
cdr3_nt: TGTGCCAGCAGTTTGCTAGCGGGAGCCCATAATGAGCAGTTCTTC
cdr3_aa: CASSLLAGAHNEQFF